These 11 T cell receptor beta chains were sequenced from one sample in a study of naive and memory T cell subsets. The beta constant-region primer was an equimolar mix of two oligonucleotides covering TRBC1 and TRBC2. Ligated cDNA was amplified by four rounds of PCR with nested alpha and beta constant-region primers and SP2. TCRdb fed the UMI-ligation and nested PCR reads into MiXCR, producing one record per CDR3 protein. Of some 30,000 distinct CDR3 sequences listed, about 18% were seen once; the top ten hold under 4%. Sequenced material: effector memory CD4+ T cells from blood. Subset specified: effector memory, CD45RA- CD27-. These receptors were collected from a human donor in good health.

V is TRBV20-1 and J is TRBJ2-1; TRBD2 matches 9 bases. The CDR3 runs to 15 residues. Germline values: CDR1 DFQATT, CDR2 SNEGSKA (reference sequence). V trimming: 5 bases; J trimming: 4 bases; junction bases outside the gene matches: 9. The CDR3 region is CSAPSGTSRYNEQFF. The DNA for the CDR3 is TGCAGTGCTCCCTCCGGGACTAGCAGATACAATGAGCAGTTCTTC.

This clonotype was detected a few times. The rearrangement uses TRBV5-5 and TRBJ1-4; D is possibly TRBD1 (6 bases). CDR3 size: 16 residues. Germline V gives CDR1 SGHKS, CDR2 YYEKEE (reference sequence). Trimming removed 5 bases from V and 7 bases from J, with 21 bases in between. CDR3 amino acids: CASRLKTGQAPEKLFF. Written as DNA, the CDR3 is TGTGCCAGCAGATTAAAAACGGGACAAGCGCCTGAAAAACTGTTTTTT.

This clonotype showed up just a few times. The CDR3 DNA reads TGTGCCATCAGTGAAGCAGGACAGGGGAATACAGAGACCCAGTACTTC. Its protein product is CAISEAGQGNTETQYF. This chain links TRBV10-3 with TRBJ2-5, with 9 bases fitting TRBD1. V lost 3 bases and J lost 4; bases outside the gene matches: 9. Germline V lookup: CDR1 ENHRY, CDR2 SYGVKD. The CDR3 spans 16 residues.

This clonotype was seen a handful of times. At one boundary the junction diverges from the germline segment, which might be a read error. V and J are TRBV12-3 or TRBV12-4 and TRBJ1-5; unclear D gene. The CDR3 totals 17 residues. Written as DNA, the CDR3 is TGTGCCAGCACTTTACGTGGTTCAGGAGCAAACAATCAGCCCCAGCATTTT. Amino acid sequence: CASTLRGSGANNQPQHF.

This clonotype has ten or more counts. The V call is TRBV29-1, the J call TRBJ2-7, with D possibly TRBD2 on 5 matching bases. The ends were cut back, 4 bases at V and 2 bases at J, with 9 bases in the middle. The CDR3 spans 12 residues. CDR1 and CDR2 (germline): SQVTM, ANQGSEA. The CDR3 reads CSVVVGAYEQYF. The CDR3 DNA reads as TGCAGCGTTGTCGTCGGGGCCTACGAGCAGTACTTC.

This clonotype was counted ten times or more. The chain has TRBV18 and TRBJ1-2; 9 positions agree with TRBD1. V shed 4 bases, J shed 4 bases, and the junction held 10 bases outside the gene matches. Germline CDR1 reads KGHSH; CDR2 reads LQKENI. This CDR3 is 16 amino acids long. The DNA of the CDR3 is TGTGCCAGCTCACAAAAACAGGGGGCTTCTCTCTATGGCTACACCTTC. Amino acids: CASSQKQGASLYGYTF.

In its sample, this clonotype was seen a few times. The CDR3 sequence is CASSFTSGLAGKETQYF. In DNA, the CDR3 is TGTGCCAGCAGCTTCACCTCCGGACTAGCGGGGAAAGAGACCCAGTACTTC. V is TRBV7-8 and J is TRBJ2-5; 12 bases are shared with TRBD2. Germline CDR1 is SGHVS and CDR2 is FQNEAQ. Unmatched junction bases numbered 8, after V lost 3 bases and J lost 3 bases. The CDR3 spans 17 residues.

This clonotype was seen a handful of times. The genes are TRBV19 and TRBJ1-5; unclear D gene. The germline V and J ends were trimmed by 3 bases and 4 bases, with 4 bases remaining between them. The CDR3 is made up of 12 amino acids. Looked up from germline, CDR1 is LNHDA and CDR2 is SQIVND (reference sequence). CDR3 in DNA: TGTGCCAGTAGTATCGTGAATCAGCCCCAGCATTTT. Translation: CASSIVNQPQHF.

The rearrangement joins TRBV28 to TRBJ1-1, with a weak D call TRBD1 (5 bases). This CDR3 comprises 15 residues. Germline values: CDR1 MDHEN, CDR2 SYDVKM. Trimming cost V 5 bases and J 0 bases, with 13 bases left between them. The CDR3 spells CASSKWDALNTEAFF. DNA of the CDR3: TGTGCCAGCAGTAAGTGGGACGCCTTGAACACTGAAGCTTTCTTT.

This rearrangement joins TRBV28 to TRBJ1-1, with D tentatively TRBD1 (6 bases). Germline values: CDR1 MDHEN, CDR2 SYDVKM. V was cut by 6 bases and J by 0 bases, with 17 bases left in between. The CDR3 length is 16 residues. CDR3 in DNA: TGTGCCAGCAGCTTAGGGGGGTCGGGTCTGAACACTGAAGCTTTCTTT. Translating gives CASSLGGSGLNTEAFF.

This clonotype has a count of ten or more. The V and J genes are TRBV19 and TRBJ1-5; D uncertain. The CDR3 has 12 amino acids. Germline-derived CDR1 and CDR2 are LNHDA and SQIVND (reference sequence). The V and J ends lost 5 bases and 9 bases respectively, with 11 bases between them. DNA of the CDR3: TGTGCCAGTAGTCCTACTCTGGGGCCCCAGCATTTT. It yields the protein CASSPTLGPQHF.